Each of the 24 T cell receptor beta chains below was sequenced from the same sample in a study of CD8 T cells in Susac syndrome. Reverse transcription of roughly 0.45 to 1 ug RNA used random hexamers. TCRdb reprocessed the immunoSEQ multiplex PCR reads with MiXCR, giving one entry per CDR3 protein. Of about 400,000 distinct CDR3 sequences listed, 85% to 90% are singletons. The specimen sequenced was CD8+ T cells from PBMCs. These receptors originate from a human donor with multiple sclerosis.

The chain carries TRBV11-3 and TRBJ1-1; 9 bases map to TRBD1. Germline CDR1 reads SGHNT; CDR2 reads YENEEA. The CDR3 totals 17 residues. V trimming: 4 bases; J trimming: 0 bases; junction bases outside the gene matches: 9. CDR3 loop: CASSSDPGQGMNTEAFF. Written as DNA, the CDR3 is TGTGCCAGCAGCTCCGACCCGGGACAGGGAATGAACACTGAAGCTTTCTTT.

The chain combines TRBV6-5 with TRBJ2-3; D remains unclear. The germline gives CDR1 MNHEY, CDR2 SVGAGI. The CDR3 extends over 14 amino acids. The ends were cut back, 4 bases at V and 0 bases at J, with 8 bases in the middle. CDR3 amino acids: CASSSSDSTDTQYF. CDR3 nucleotides: TGTGCCAGCAGTTCTTCAGACAGCACAGATACGCAGTATTTT.

This chain connects TRBV2 to TRBJ2-5; D is tentatively TRBD1 or TRBD2 (5 bases each). Between the trimmed V and J ends, which lost 1 base and 1 base, there was a span of 10 bases. Germline loops: CDR1 SNHLY, CDR2 FYNNEI. The CDR3 covers 15 residues. The DNA of the CDR3 is TGTGCCAGCAGTGAAGATCGTGGGGGCCAAGAGACCCAGTACTTC. Its protein is CASSEDRGGQETQYF.

This chain links TRBV4-1 with TRBJ1-2; tentative D call: TRBD1 (6 bases). V lost 1 base to trimming and J lost 1 base, with 13 bases between them. Germline V CDR1 and CDR2: MGHRA, YSYEKL. The CDR3 is 16 amino acids. The CDR3, as DNA: TGCGCCAGCAGCCAAGGTCCGGACAGTTTTAACTATGGCTACACCTTC. This gives the protein CASSQGPDSFNYGYTF.

The chain couples TRBV19 to TRBJ1-3; D unresolved. CDR3 length equals 13 residues. With 6 bases removed from V and 0 bases from J, the gap between germline ends came to 6 bases. In germline, CDR1 is LNHDA, CDR2 SQIVND (reference sequence). This chain's CDR3 is CASSWSSGNTIYF. The CDR3 DNA is TGTGCCAGTAGCTGGAGCTCTGGAAACACCATATATTTT.

This clonotype was seen just once. The J gene is TRBJ1-2, the V gene TRBV9, with D hard to call. The CDR3 has 11 amino acids. The V end was cut by 4 bases, the J end by 8 bases, with 9 bases between. Per the germline V gene, CDR1 is SGDLS and CDR2 is YYNGEE. The DNA of the CDR3 is TGTGCCAGCAGCTCCACCGGGGGCTACACCTTC. Translated, it gives CASSSTGGYTF.

The chain carries TRBV28 and TRBJ1-4; 9 bases match TRBD1. The CDR3 is 17 residues long. With V trimmed by 3 bases and J by 3 bases, 8 bases remained unmatched. CDR1 MDHEN and CDR2 SYDVKM come from the germline V gene. CDR3 loop: CASSFRRDREPNEKLFF. The CDR3 nucleotides read TGTGCCAGCAGTTTCCGAAGGGACAGGGAGCCTAATGAAAAACTGTTTTTT.

The chain is built from TRBV27 and TRBJ2-1, with D perhaps TRBD2 (5 bases). V was cut by 8 bases and J by 3 bases, with 14 bases left in between. The CDR3 has 14 amino acids. Germline-derived CDR1 and CDR2 are MNHEY and SMNVEV (reference sequence). This chain's CDR3 is CASQLSADYNEQFF. CDR3 nucleotides: TGTGCCAGCCAATTATCAGCGGACTACAATGAGCAGTTCTTC.

The V call is TRBV11-2, the J call TRBJ2-1; 9 bases are shared with TRBD2. Per germline, CDR1 SGHAT and CDR2 FQNNGV. The CDR3 loop spans 15 amino acids. With V trimmed by 3 bases and J by 4 bases, 4 bases remained unmatched. CDR3 sequence reads: CASSFSGSGYNEQFF. CDR3 nucleotide sequence: TGTGCCAGCAGCTTTAGCGGGAGTGGATACAATGAGCAGTTCTTC.

The chain couples TRBV19 to TRBJ1-2; D is uncertain. This CDR3 is built from 13 residues. The germline V gene encodes CDR1 LNHDA and CDR2 SQIVND (reference sequence). V shed 8 bases and J shed 4 bases, with 14 bases lying between them. CDR3 sequence (DNA): TGTGCCAGTCCGGCAGTAGCAATCTATGGCTACACCTTC. Its protein product is CASPAVAIYGYTF.

The chain uses TRBV7-6 and TRBJ1-5; perhaps TRBD1 as D (5 bases). CDR3 length: 15 amino acids. Between the trimmed V and J ends, which lost 1 base and 1 base, there was a span of 8 bases. Germline assignment: CDR1 SGHVS and CDR2 FNYEAQ. Here the CDR3 DNA reads TGTGCCAGCAGCTTAGGCAGGGACAGCAATCAGCCCCAGCATTTT. Translated: CASSLGRDSNQPQHF.

Written as DNA, the CDR3 is TGTGCCAGCAGCCCCCAGTCGCAGGGGTCCTATGGCTACACCTTC. It codes for CASSPQSQGSYGYTF. V and J are TRBV9 and TRBJ1-2, with a possible D match to TRBD1 (6 bases). Trimming removed 4 bases from V and 4 bases from J, with 17 bases in between. The length of the CDR3 is 15 residues. In germline, CDR1 is SGDLS, CDR2 YYNGEE.

This chain joins TRBV27 and TRBJ1-5; 7 positions match TRBD1. CDR3 size: 16 residues. V gave up 6 bases and J gave up 4 bases; unmatched junction bases: 12. Germline CDR1 MNHEY, CDR2 SMNVEV (reference sequence). CDR3 loop: CASSRSRQGWNQPQHF. DNA of the CDR3: TGTGCCAGCAGCCGGTCGAGACAGGGATGGAATCAGCCCCAGCATTTT.

This clonotype was observed a handful of times. This chain connects TRBV5-5 to TRBJ2-4; D remains ambiguous. The CDR3 is 14 residues long. Germline values: CDR1 SGHKS, CDR2 YYEKEE (reference sequence). V was shortened by 4 bases and J by 8 bases, with 16 bases between the two germline ends. The CDR3 loop reads CASSVWTLEYIQYF. The DNA of the CDR3 is TGTGCCAGCAGCGTTTGGACCCTGGAGTACATTCAGTACTTC.

The V gene is TRBV6-1, the J gene TRBJ1-3; unclear D gene. Germline V gene lookup returns CDR1 MNHNS and CDR2 SASEGT. V lost 8 bases and J 0 bases, leaving 26 bases between the germline ends. The CDR3 spans 19 residues. In DNA, the CDR3 is TGTGCCAGCTCCATAAATGAGGGAGGTGGCGATCACTCTGGAAACACCATATATTTT. Translation gives CASSINEGGGDHSGNTIYF.

The chain employs TRBV7-6 and TRBJ2-3, with D hard to call. The V end lost 5 bases, the J end lost 4 bases, and 10 bases lay between the germline ends. The CDR3 has 13 amino acids. Germline CDR1 and CDR2: SGHVS and FNYEAQ. CDR3 in DNA: TGTGCCAGCAGCCCTATTTCCCCAGATACGCAGTATTTT. It codes for CASSPISPDTQYF.

CDR3 DNA: TGTGCCACTAGGGAGGGCTCGGGCAATCAGCCCCAGCATTTT. Residues: CATREGSGNQPQHF. The rearrangement links TRBV19 to TRBJ1-5; D uncertain. The CDR3 covers 14 residues. In germline, CDR1 is LNHDA, CDR2 SQIVND (reference sequence). V gave up 10 bases and J gave up 2 bases, with 15 bases separating them.

This clonotype came up once. V gene TRBV10-3 combines with J gene TRBJ2-7; TRBD1 agrees at 10 bases. Germline values: CDR1 ENHRY, CDR2 SYGVKD. V shed 6 bases, J shed 4 bases, and the junction held 9 bases outside the gene matches. This CDR3 region has 15 residues. CDR3 loop: CAISATGGAWYEQYF. The CDR3 DNA sequence: TGTGCCATCAGCGCGACAGGGGGCGCGTGGTACGAGCAGTACTTC.

The rearrangement uses TRBV29-1 and TRBJ2-7; TRBD1 might be the D (5 bases). The CDR3 is 13 amino acids. V dropped 1 base and J dropped 6 bases, with 13 bases sitting between them. Germline CDR1 SQVTM, CDR2 ANQGSEA. CDR3 amino acids: CSVEVPGLGEQYF. CDR3 bases: TGCAGCGTTGAAGTTCCAGGGCTCGGCGAGCAGTACTTC.

This clonotype was seen a handful of times. This chain links TRBV6-5 with TRBJ2-1; D unclear. Germline CDR1 reads MNHEY; CDR2 reads SVGAGI. The CDR3 length is 13 residues. V lost 2 bases to trimming and J lost 10 bases, with 12 bases between them. As DNA, the CDR3 is TGTGCCAGCAGTTACGGCCCACGCGAGGAGCAGTTCTTC. It translates to CASSYGPREEQFF.

In DNA form, the CDR3 reads TGTGCCAGCAGTCATAGGACAGGGGGATTCGGTGAAAAACTGTTTTTT. This gives the protein CASSHRTGGFGEKLFF. The chain recombines TRBV6-1 with TRBJ1-4; 10 bases are shared with TRBD1. The CDR3 length is 16 residues. Germline V gene lookup returns CDR1 MNHNS and CDR2 SASEGT. The J segment lost 7 bases and the V segment lost 5 bases, leaving 10 bases of the junction unmatched.

The gene calls are TRBV10-3 and TRBJ1-2; the match to TRBD1 covers 7 bases. V shed 5 bases, J shed 8 bases, and the junction held 17 bases outside the gene matches. The CDR3 is 16 residues long. The V gene's germline CDR1 is ENHRY and CDR2 SYGVKD. The CDR3 protein is CAISRNTQGEIAGYTF. In DNA, the CDR3 is TGTGCCATCAGTCGAAATACCCAGGGGGAGATAGCCGGCTACACCTTC.

Here the CDR3 reads CAITNPVWDGDTDTQYF. Written as DNA, the CDR3 is TGTGCCATTACCAACCCTGTGTGGGACGGAGACACAGATACGCAGTATTTT. V and J are TRBV2 and TRBJ2-3; perhaps D is TRBD1 or TRBD2 (5 bases each). The germline V and J ends were trimmed by 10 bases and 2 bases, with 25 bases remaining between them. The CDR3 loop spans 17 amino acids. Per the germline V gene, CDR1 is SNHLY and CDR2 is FYNNEI. Supplemented by reference TRBV2 and TRBJ2-3, the full variable domain reads EPEVTQTPSHQVTQMGQEVILRCVPISNHLYFYWYRQILGQKVEFLVSFYNNEISEKSEIFDDQFSVERPDGSNFTLKIRSTKLEDSAMYFCAITNPVWDGDTDTQYFGPGTRLTVL.

The chain uses TRBV29-1 and TRBJ2-5, with D perhaps TRBD1 (6 bases). Germline CDR1 and CDR2: SQVTM and ANQGSEA. This CDR3 is built from 15 residues. V was trimmed by 0 bases and J by 4 bases, leaving 15 bases between them. CDR3 nucleotides: TGCAGCGTTGAAGATCATAACAGGGAATTAGAGACCCAGTACTTC. This encodes CSVEDHNRELETQYF.